This T cell receptor (beta chain) is drawn from a study of shared clonotypes between healthy human individuals. The germline gives CDR1 SNHLY, CDR2 FYNNEI. V was pared by 8 bases and J by 7 bases, with 17 bases between. The length of the CDR3 is 13 residues. CD45RO-negative, CCR7-positively selected cells formed the naive CD8 fraction, excluding terminally differentiated effector memory CD45RA+ cells. The assay was immunoSEQ multiplex PCR, and TCRdb's table has in-frame clones only and misses some. In the table there are millions of clones, approximately 94% of which are singletons. General study results and limits: Collection of samples was limited to blood; tissue repertoires likely differ.

As regards this clone: Its antigen is not identified.

The receptor was derived from a man in his late teens or twenties in good health. Some clones in this sample may be carry-over from other donors' samples. V is TRBV2 and J is TRBJ1-1; D ambiguous. Input material: naive CD8+ T cells from PBMCs. CDR3 DNA: TGTGCCAGCCAGCGGGATCGGCCTGATGAAGCTTTCTTT. It codes for CASQRDRPDEAFF.